The rows below give T cell receptor beta chains drawn from one sample of a study of T cell repertoires in cytomegalovirus infection. TCRdb used MiXCR to reprocess the reads, holding one entry per CDR3 protein. This sample has some 160,000 distinct CDR3 sequences, with 17% found just once. Sample: CD8+ T cells from PBMCs. The receptors were gathered from a human donor in good health (CMV status not recorded). Some clones in this sample may be carry-over from other donors' samples. CDR3s include the opening cysteine and the closing phenylalanine or tryptophan.

j_gene | v_gene | CDR3aa
TRBJ1-5 | TRBV27 | CASSSPGVNQPQHF
TRBJ1-1 | TRBV7-9 | CASSPPGPLDTEAFF
TRBJ2-1 | TRBV27 | CASNLGGTYDEQFF
TRBJ2-2 | TRBV7-9 | CASSLEAGELFF
TRBJ1-5 | TRBV19 | CASSMDYSNQPQHF
TRBJ2-7 | TRBV28 | CASSSRGGISYEQYF
TRBJ2-3 | TRBV28 | CASSPSMRFSTDTQYF
TRBJ2-1 | TRBV7-9 | CASSLVSEGEQFF
TRBJ2-1 | TRBV11-2 | CASSKGGLQSYNEQFF
TRBJ2-5 | TRBV7-2 | CASSLASPRETQYF
TRBJ2-7 | TRBV6-2/TRBV6-3 | CASSGDRGREQYF
TRBJ2-1 | TRBV6-2/TRBV6-3 | CASSYSTSGGSNEQFF
TRBJ2-7 | TRBV5-1 | CASSLRSGSYEQYF
TRBJ2-5 | TRBV20-1 | CSAIPWGQGETQYF
TRBJ2-1 | TRBV9 | CASSTSGTVLNEQFF
TRBJ2-5 | TRBV4-1 | CASSRLTYRGETQYF
TRBJ2-3 | TRBV28 | CAISLRRSSTDTQYF
TRBJ1-2 | TRBV6-5 | CASPYRCKGDGYTF
TRBJ2-3 | TRBV6-2/TRBV6-3 | CASTDWSETDTQYF
TRBJ2-1 | TRBV6-2/TRBV6-3 | CASRHQGQPNEQFF
TRBJ2-7 | TRBV7-2 | CASSFFRLGGSSYEQYF
TRBJ2-7 | TRBV15 | CATSRDASSYEQYF
TRBJ2-7 | TRBV29-1 | CSVVTGAEQYF
TRBJ1-1 | TRBV7-2 | CASSLGFNTEAFF
TRBJ1-1 | TRBV4-3 | CASSQDWGTLNTEAFF
TRBJ1-4 | TRBV7-6 | CASSLRAGDEKLFF
TRBJ2-2 | TRBV11-2 | CASTRGLAGLGTGELFF
TRBJ1-2 | TRBV7-8 | CASSLMGSANYGYTF
TRBJ2-2 | TRBV7-9 | CASSRPRAGGPDTGELFF
TRBJ2-5 | TRBV6-1 | CASRKPTAPLSPILSQYF
TRBJ2-4 | TRBV20-1 | CSAIHRGHSKNIQYF
TRBJ1-1 | TRBV7-2 | CASTPFRNGLSAFF
TRBJ2-1 | TRBV5-5 | CASSLDDRPTYNEQFF
TRBJ2-7 | TRBV7-9 | CASSARQGPYEQYF
TRBJ1-1 | TRBV6-1 | CASSYKRNTEAFF